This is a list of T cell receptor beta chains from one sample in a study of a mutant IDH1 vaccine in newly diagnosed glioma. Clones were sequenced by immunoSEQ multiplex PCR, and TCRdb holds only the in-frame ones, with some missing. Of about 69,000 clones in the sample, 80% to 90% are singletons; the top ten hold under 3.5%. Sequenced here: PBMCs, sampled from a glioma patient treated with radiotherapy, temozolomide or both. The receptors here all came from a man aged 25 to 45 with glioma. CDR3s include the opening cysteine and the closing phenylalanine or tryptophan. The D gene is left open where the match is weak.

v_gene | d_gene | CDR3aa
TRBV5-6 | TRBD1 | CASSSWTGGRTEAFF
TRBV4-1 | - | CASTGHLSYNEQFF
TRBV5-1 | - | CASSLVSGHTGELFF
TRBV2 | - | CASSEAEIRAHSPLHF
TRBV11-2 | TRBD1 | CASSSPDRSKDTQYF
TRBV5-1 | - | CASSWPEPKVTYNEQFF
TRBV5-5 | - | CASSTGIWQGRGQPQHF
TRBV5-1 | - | CASSDGGNQPQHF
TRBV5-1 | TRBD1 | CASTHWARQGAKLGSYEQYF
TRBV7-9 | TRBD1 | CASSHRGSQPQHF
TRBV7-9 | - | CASSLSGLDYSPLHF
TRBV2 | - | CASREPGDTQYF
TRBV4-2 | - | CASSQVGLLTRETQYF
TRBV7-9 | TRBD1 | CASSLTDRGLDEQFF
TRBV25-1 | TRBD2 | CASSVPGGAKNIQYF
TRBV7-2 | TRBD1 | CASSSGTGFYEQYF
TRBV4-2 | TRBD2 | CASSQGTSGGIFDEQFF
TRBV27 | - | CASSPGTSSYEQYF
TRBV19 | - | CASSIARQGGADTQYF
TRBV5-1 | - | CASSPQAGSPKADTQYF
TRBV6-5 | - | CASSYLLRGNYGYTF
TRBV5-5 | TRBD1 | CASSGDTGGYNSPLHF
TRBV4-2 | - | CASSQEDVSNQPQHF
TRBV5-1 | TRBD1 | CASNYKTGQGNNEQFF
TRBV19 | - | CASSIDRRGANTGELFF
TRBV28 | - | CASSPVGRPGYEQYF
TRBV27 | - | CASSRDTMNTEAFF
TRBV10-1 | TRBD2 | CASSERGGTDTQYF
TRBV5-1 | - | CASSFGDSYEQYF
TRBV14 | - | CASSQLVSYNSPLHF
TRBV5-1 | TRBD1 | CASSLEGGGEAQYF
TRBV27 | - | CASSLEGKGGELFF
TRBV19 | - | CASSDIRDSNTEAFF